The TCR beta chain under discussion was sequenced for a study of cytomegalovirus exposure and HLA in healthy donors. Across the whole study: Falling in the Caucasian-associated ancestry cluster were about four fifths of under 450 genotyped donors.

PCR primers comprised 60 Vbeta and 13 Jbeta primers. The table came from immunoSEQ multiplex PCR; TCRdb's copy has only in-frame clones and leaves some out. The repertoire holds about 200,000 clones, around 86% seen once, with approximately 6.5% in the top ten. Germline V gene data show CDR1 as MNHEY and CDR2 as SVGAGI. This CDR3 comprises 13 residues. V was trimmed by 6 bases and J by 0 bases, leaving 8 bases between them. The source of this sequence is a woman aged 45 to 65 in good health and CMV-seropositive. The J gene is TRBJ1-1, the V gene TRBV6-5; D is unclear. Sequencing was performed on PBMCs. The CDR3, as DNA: TGTGCCAGCAGCCCACAGCTGAACACTGAAGCTTTCTTT. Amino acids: CASSPQLNTEAFF.